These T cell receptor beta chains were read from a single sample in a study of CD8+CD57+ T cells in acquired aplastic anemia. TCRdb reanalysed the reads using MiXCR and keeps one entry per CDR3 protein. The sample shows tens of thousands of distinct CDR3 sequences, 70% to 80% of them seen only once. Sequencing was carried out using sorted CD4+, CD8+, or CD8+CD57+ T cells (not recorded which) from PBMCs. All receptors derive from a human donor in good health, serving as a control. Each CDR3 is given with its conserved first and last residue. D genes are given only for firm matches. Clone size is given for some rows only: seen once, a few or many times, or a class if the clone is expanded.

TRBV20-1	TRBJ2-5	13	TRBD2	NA	CSAEEAGGVTQYF	TGCAGTGCGGAAGAGGCCGGGGGGGTAACCCAGTACTTC
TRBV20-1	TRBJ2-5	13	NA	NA	CSAVGQGGKTQYF	TGCAGTGCCGTCGGACAGGGAGGGAAGACCCAGTACTTC
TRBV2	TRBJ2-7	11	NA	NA	CASSEGGEQYF	TGTGCCAGCAGTGAAGGGGGCGAGCAGTACTTC
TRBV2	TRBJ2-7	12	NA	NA	CASRADMSEQYF	TGTGCCAGCAGAGCCGACATGTCCGAGCAGTACTTC
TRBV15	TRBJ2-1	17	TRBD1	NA	CATSRDSLRTGYNEQFF	TGTGCCACCAGCAGGGACAGCCTGAGGACAGGCTACAATGAGCAGTTCTTC
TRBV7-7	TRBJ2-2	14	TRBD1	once	CASSSTGLTGELFF	TGTGCTAGCAGCTCGACAGGGCTCACCGGGGAGCTGTTTTTT
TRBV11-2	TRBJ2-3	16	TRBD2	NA	CASSLYTAGVTDTQYF	TGTGCCAGCAGCTTATATACCGCGGGAGTCACAGATACGCAGTATTTT
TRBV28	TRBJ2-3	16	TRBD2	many	CASSGLAGGTTDTQYF	TGTGCCAGCAGCGGACTAGCGGGAGGGACGACAGATACGCAGTATTTT
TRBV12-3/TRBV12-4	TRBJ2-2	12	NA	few	CAISGTTGELFF	TGTGCCATCTCGGGGACCACCGGGGAGCTGTTTTTT
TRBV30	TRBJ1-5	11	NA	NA	CACTDNSPQHF	TGTGCCTGCACTGATAATTCACCCCAGCATTTT
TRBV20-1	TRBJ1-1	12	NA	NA	CSAEPVNTEAFF	TGCAGTGCCGAGCCAGTGAACACTGAAGCTTTCTTT
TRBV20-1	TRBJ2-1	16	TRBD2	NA	CSAIGLAGLSYNEQFF	TGCAGTGCTATTGGACTAGCGGGTCTCTCCTACAATGAGCAGTTCTTC
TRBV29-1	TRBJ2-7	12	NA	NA	CSVVAATYEQYF	TGCAGCGTTGTTGCAGCCACCTACGAGCAGTACTTC
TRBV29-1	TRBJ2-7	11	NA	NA	CSVTGGYEQYF	TGCAGCGTTACCGGAGGCTACGAGCAGTACTTC
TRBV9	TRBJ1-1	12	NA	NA	CASSEDNTEAFF	TGTGCCAGCAGCGAGGACAACACTGAAGCTTTCTTT
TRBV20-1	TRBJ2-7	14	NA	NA	CSAMAGATAYEQYF	TGCAGTGCGATGGCCGGGGCGACAGCCTACGAGCAGTACTTC
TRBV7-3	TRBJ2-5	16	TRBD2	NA	CASSTGGGTIQETQYF	TGTGCCAGCAGCACAGGCGGGGGGACCATACAAGAGACCCAGTACTTC
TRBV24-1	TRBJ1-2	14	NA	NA	CATSGDNSVYGYTF	TGTGCCACCAGCGGGGACAACTCAGTCTATGGCTACACCTTC
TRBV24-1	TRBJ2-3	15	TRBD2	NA	CATADLAVDTDTQYF	TGTGCCACCGCCGATCTAGCGGTAGACACAGATACGCAGTATTTT
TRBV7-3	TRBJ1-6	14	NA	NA	CASSVGGSNSPLHF	TGTGCCAGCAGTGTTGGGGGTAGTAATTCACCCCTCCACTTT
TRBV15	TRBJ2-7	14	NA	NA	CATARGGISYEQYF	TGTGCCACCGCGAGAGGGGGGATCTCCTACGAGCAGTACTTC
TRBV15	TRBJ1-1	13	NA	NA	CATSVSVNTEAFF	TGTGCCACCAGCGTCTCGGTGAACACTGAAGCTTTCTTT
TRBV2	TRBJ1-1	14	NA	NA	CASSEQGGDTEAFF	TGTGCCAGCAGTGAACAGGGAGGGGACACTGAAGCTTTCTTT
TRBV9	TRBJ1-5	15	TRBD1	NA	CASSIWDSLNQPQHF	TGTGCCAGCAGCATCTGGGACAGCCTCAATCAGCCCCAGCATTTT
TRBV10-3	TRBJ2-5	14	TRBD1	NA	CAISDRGSGETQYF	TGTGCCATCAGCGACAGGGGGTCAGGAGAGACCCAGTACTTC
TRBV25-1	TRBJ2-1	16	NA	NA	CASSDFPAGLGNEQFF	TGTGCCAGCAGTGATTTCCCAGCGGGCCTTGGCAATGAGCAGTTCTTC
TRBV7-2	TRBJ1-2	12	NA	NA	CASGKNIDGYTF	TGTGCCAGCGGCAAGAACATTGATGGCTACACCTTC
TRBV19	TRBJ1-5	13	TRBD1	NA	CASTGQGNQPQHF	TGTGCCAGTACGGGACAGGGCAATCAGCCCCAGCATTTT
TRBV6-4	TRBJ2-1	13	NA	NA	CASSDSEVGEQFF	TGTGCCAGCAGTGACTCGGAGGTTGGTGAGCAGTTCTTC
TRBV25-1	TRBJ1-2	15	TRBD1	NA	CASSGVGQADYGYTF	TGTGCCAGCAGTGGGGTGGGACAGGCTGACTATGGCTACACCTTC
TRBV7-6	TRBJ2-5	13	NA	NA	CASSFSVPETQYF	TGTGCCAGCAGCTTTTCGGTCCCGGAGACCCAGTACTTC
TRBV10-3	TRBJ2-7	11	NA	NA	CAISGGYEQYF	TGTGCCATCAGTGGGGGGTACGAGCAGTACTTC
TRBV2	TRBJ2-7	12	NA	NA	CASSRGQNEQYF	TGTGCCAGCAGCCGAGGACAGAACGAGCAGTACTTC
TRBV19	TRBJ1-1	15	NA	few	CASSTGQYMNTEAFF	TGTGCCAGTAGTACTGGACAGTACATGAACACTGAAGCTTTCTTT
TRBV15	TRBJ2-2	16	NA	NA	CATSRDRTDFTGELFF	TGTGCCACCAGCAGAGACCGGACAGATTTCACCGGGGAGCTGTTTTTT
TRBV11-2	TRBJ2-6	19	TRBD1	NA	CASSLGGTGKPSGANVLTF	TGTGCCAGCAGCTTAGGAGGGACAGGGAAACCCTCTGGGGCCAACGTCCTGACTTTC
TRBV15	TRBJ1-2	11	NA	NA	CATRGVGGYTF	TGTGCCACCCGAGGGGTGGGTGGCTACACCTTC
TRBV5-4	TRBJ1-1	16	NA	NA	CASSRAGGIQNTEAFF	TGTGCCAGCAGCAGAGCCGGTGGGATCCAGAACACTGAAGCTTTCTTT
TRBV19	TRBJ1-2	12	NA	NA	CASRQGNYGYTF	TGTGCCAGTAGACAGGGTAACTATGGCTACACCTTC
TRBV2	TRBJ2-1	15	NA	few	CASSEWAGNGNEQFF	TGTGCCAGCAGTGAATGGGCAGGGAATGGGAATGAGCAGTTCTTC
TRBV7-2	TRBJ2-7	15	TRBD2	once	CASSNSGRPSYEQYF	TGTGCCAGCAGCAATAGCGGGAGACCTTCCTACGAGCAGTACTTC
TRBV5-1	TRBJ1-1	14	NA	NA	CASSLAAMNTEAFF	TGCGCCAGCAGCTTGGCAGCAATGAACACTGAAGCTTTCTTT
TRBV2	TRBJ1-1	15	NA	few	CASSDIGMGNTEAFF	TGTGCCAGCAGTGATATAGGGATGGGGAACACTGAAGCTTTCTTT
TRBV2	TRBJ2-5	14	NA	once	CASSDALGQETQYF	TGTGCCAGCAGTGATGCGTTGGGGCAAGAGACCCAGTACTTC
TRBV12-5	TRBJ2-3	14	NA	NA	CASALDGPTDTQYF	TGTGCTAGTGCCCTGGACGGACCTACAGATACGCAGTATTTT
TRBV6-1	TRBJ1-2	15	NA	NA	CASSPSAAGDYGYTF	TGTGCCAGCTCACCATCTGCAGCGGGTGACTATGGCTACACCTTC
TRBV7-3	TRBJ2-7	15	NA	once	CASSLYAGASYEQYF	TGTGCCAGCAGCTTATACGCAGGGGCATCCTACGAGCAGTACTTC
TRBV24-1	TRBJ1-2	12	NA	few	CATSDWGSGYTF	TGTGCCACCAGTGATTGGGGGTCGGGCTACACCTTC